A single sample gave rise to the 18 T cell receptor beta chains below, sequenced in a study of neoadjuvant anti-PD-1 for oral cavity cancer. Data came from immunoSEQ multiplex PCR; TCRdb stores just in-frame clones and leaves some out. The sample contains approximately 12,000 clones, around three fifths of which appear only once. The material sequenced was tumor tissue, taken before nivolumab (anti-PD-1) treatment. These receptors were obtained from a person between 35 and 79 years old with oral cavity squamous cell carcinoma.

The rearrangement links TRBV27 to TRBJ2-2; TRBD1 agrees at 7 bases. The length of the CDR3 is 14 residues. V shed 4 bases, J shed 6 bases, and the junction held 5 bases outside the gene matches. The V gene's germline CDR1 is MNHEY and CDR2 SMNVEV (reference sequence). The CDR3 loop is CASSSGTDPGELFF. CDR3 DNA sequence: TGTGCCAGCAGTTCAGGGACAGACCCCGGGGAGCTGTTTTTT.

J is TRBJ1-1 and V is TRBV20-1; D unclear. Trimming cost V 6 bases and J 6 bases, with 11 bases left between them. Germline-derived CDR1 and CDR2 are DFQATT and SNEGSKA (reference sequence). This CDR3 has 11 amino acids. The CDR3 nucleotides are TGCAGTGCCGATAAGAGCGCTGAAGCTTTCTTT. It is translated as CSADKSAEAFF.

This clone came up a few times. The rearrangement links TRBV7-9 to TRBJ2-2, with a tentative D call TRBD1 (6 bases). There are 19 residues in the CDR3. Germline V CDR1 and CDR2: SEHNR, FQNEAQ (reference sequence). The V end was cut by 6 bases, the J end by 0 bases, with 23 bases between. CDR3 bases: TGTGCCAGCAGTCCCAACCCCGGGCAGGGGCCCGCGAACACCGGGGAGCTGTTTTTT. Translation gives CASSPNPGQGPANTGELFF.

The chain employs TRBV15 and TRBJ2-5, with D unclear. Per germline, CDR1 LNHNV and CDR2 YYDKDF (reference sequence). V lost 0 bases to trimming and J lost 0 bases, with 14 bases between them. The CDR3 consists of 17 residues. As DNA, the CDR3 is TGTGCCACCAGCAGAGATCGGGCGGCAAACTACCAAGAGACCCAGTACTTC. Its translation: CATSRDRAANYQETQYF.

The chain links TRBV9 to TRBJ1-2; D unresolved. From germline, CDR1 is SGDLS and CDR2 YYNGEE. Trimming stripped 4 bases from V and 4 bases from J, with 14 bases between. The CDR3 sequence is 14 residues long. CDR3 residues: CASSSQISTYGYTF. Here the CDR3 DNA reads TGTGCCAGCAGCTCCCAGATATCGACCTATGGCTACACCTTC.

The chain employs TRBV28 and TRBJ1-5, with TRBD1 as a possible D gene (6 bases). The V gene lost 8 bases and the J gene lost 7 bases, with 18 bases spanning the gap. The length of the CDR3 is 14 residues. Germline assignment: CDR1 MDHEN and CDR2 SYDVKM. CDR3 in DNA: TGTGCCAGCGAATGGGCCGGGGGGCACCAGCCCCAGCATTTT. It encodes CASEWAGGHQPQHF.

This chain connects TRBV7-9 to TRBJ1-3, with D possibly matching TRBD1 (6 bases). The V end was cut by 5 bases, the J end by 4 bases, with 15 bases between. Looked up from germline, CDR1 is SEHNR and CDR2 is FQNEAQ (reference sequence). CDR3 length: 15 residues. The CDR3 reads CASSRGGGVGNTIYF. In DNA form, the CDR3 reads TGTGCCAGCAGCCGTGGAGGGGGAGTCGGAAACACCATATATTTT. Full variable domain (rest looked up from reference TRBV7-9 and TRBJ1-3): DTGVSQNPRHKITKRGQNVTFRCDPISEHNRLYWYRQTLGQGPEFLTYFQNEAQLEKSRLLSDRFSAERPKGSFSTLEIQRTEQGDSAMYLCASSRGGGVGNTIYFGEGSWLTVV.

This clone is medium-sized (0.01 to 0.1%). The chain uses TRBV5-6 and TRBJ1-2, with 8 bases that match TRBD1. The CDR3 length is 14 residues. From germline, CDR1 is SGHDT and CDR2 YYEEEE. Losses at the gene ends were 0 bases for V and 7 bases for J; bases not matched to a gene: 5. The CDR3 coding sequence is TGTGCCAGCAGCTTGGGGGACAGGCGCCTTGGCTACACCTTC. Its protein product is CASSLGDRRLGYTF.

This clone was observed a handful of times. This chain uses TRBV28 with TRBJ2-3; 9 nucleotides agree with TRBD2. The ends lost 5 bases at V and 2 bases at J; junction bases unmatched: 11. CDR1 MDHEN and CDR2 SYDVKM come from the germline V gene. CDR3 length equals 17 residues. The DNA for the CDR3 is TGTGCCAGCAGTCCTTCCGCGGGAGGGGGCCCCACAGATACGCAGTATTTT. Its translation: CASSPSAGGGPTDTQYF. The full variable domain, rest sourced from reference TRBV28 and TRBJ2-3, is DVKVTQSSRYLVKRTGEKVFLECVQDMDHENMFWYRQDPGLGLRLIYFSYDVKMKEKGDIPEGYSVSREKKERFSLILESASTNQTSMYLCASSPSAGGGPTDTQYFGPGTRLTVL.

This clone came up a few times. This rearrangement joins TRBV27 to TRBJ2-7; the match to TRBD2 covers 9 bases. CDR1 is MNHEY, CDR2 SMNVEV, per germline (reference sequence). The junction had 5 bases not matched to a gene; V was cut back by 7 bases and J by 4 bases. The CDR3 has 13 amino acids. CDR3 sequence (DNA): TGTGCCAGCAAGGCTAGCGGGACATACGAGCAGTACTTC. Its translation is CASKASGTYEQYF.

The chain carries TRBV11-2 and TRBJ1-1; possibly TRBD1 for D (6 bases). Germline V gene sequence: CDR1 SGHAT, CDR2 FQNNGV. Trimming took off 3 bases at V and 8 bases at J, with 7 bases between the two ends. The CDR3 has 11 residues. This chain's CDR3 is CASSFGQEAFF. In DNA, the CDR3 is TGTGCCAGCAGCTTCGGACAGGAAGCTTTCTTT.

The chain is built from TRBV7-3 and TRBJ2-1; 7 bases align to TRBD2. Per germline, CDR1 SGHTA and CDR2 FQGTGA. Unmatched junction bases numbered 6, after V lost 3 bases and J lost 7 bases. The CDR3 sequence is 14 residues long. For the CDR3, the DNA is TGTGCCAGCAGCTTCGGCGGGAGCAAGAATGAGCAGTTCTTC. It yields the protein CASSFGGSKNEQFF.

Sample share makes this clone medium-sized (0.01 to 0.1%). The CDR3 sequence is CAISESGARRAEQYF. The CDR3 nucleotides read TGTGCCATCAGTGAGTCCGGGGCGCGAAGGGCCGAGCAGTACTTC. The chain uses TRBV10-3 and TRBJ2-7; either TRBD1 or TRBD2 may supply D (5 bases each). There are 15 residues in the CDR3. V shed 0 bases and J shed 6 bases, with 15 bases lying between them. Germline V gives CDR1 ENHRY, CDR2 SYGVKD.

The chain is built from TRBV18 and TRBJ2-7; no reliable D call. V lost 2 bases and J lost 4, with 6 bases in between. Germline V gene sequence: CDR1 KGHSH, CDR2 LQKENI. CDR3 length: 12 amino acids. CDR3 DNA sequence: TGTGCCAGCTCACCAGCAAGGTACGAGCAGTACTTC. Encoded protein: CASSPARYEQYF. Supplemented by reference TRBV18 and TRBJ2-7, the full variable domain reads NAGVMQNPRHLVRRRGQEARLRCSPMKGHSHVYWYRQLPEEGLKFMVYLQKENIIDESGMPKERFSAEFPKEGPSILRIQQVVRGDSAAYFCASSPARYEQYFGPGTRLTVT.

By its share, this clone is medium-sized. The sample holds other DNA sequences that translate to the same CDR3. The chain joins TRBV7-9 to TRBJ2-7; unclear D gene. Trimming pared 5 bases from V and 2 bases from J, leaving 13 bases between. Germline-derived CDR1 and CDR2 are SEHNR and FQNEAQ (reference sequence). The CDR3 is 14 residues long. This CDR3 reads CASSPRDWTYEQYF. As DNA, the CDR3 is TGTGCCAGCAGCCCTCGAGACTGGACCTACGAGCAGTACTTC.

V is TRBV28 and J is TRBJ1-2; tentatively, D is TRBD1 (6 bases). V lost 6 bases, J lost 4 bases, and 12 bases lay in between. Germline CDR1 MDHEN, CDR2 SYDVKM. This CDR3 has 13 amino acids. CDR3 in DNA: TGTGCCAGCAGGGCAGGGGTAGGCTATGGCTACACCTTC. This translates into CASRAGVGYGYTF.

The chain is built from TRBV14 and TRBJ1-4, with D uncertain. The CDR3 consists of 14 residues. The V end lost 4 bases, the J end lost 5 bases, and 11 bases lay between the germline ends. CDR1 and CDR2 from the germline V gene are SGHDN and FVKESK. The CDR3 DNA reads TGTGCCAGCAGCCTGATCGGGCTCAATGAAAAACTGTTTTTT. This codes for CASSLIGLNEKLFF.

This clone was picked up a small number of times. DNA for the CDR3: TGTGCCAGCAGTGTGGGACAGGGAGATCAGCCCCAGCATTTT. It codes for CASSVGQGDQPQHF. This chain uses TRBV2 with TRBJ1-5, with 9 bases that match TRBD1. The ends lost 4 bases at V and 5 bases at J; junction bases unmatched: 3. This CDR3 spans 14 amino acids. In germline, CDR1 is SNHLY, CDR2 FYNNEI.